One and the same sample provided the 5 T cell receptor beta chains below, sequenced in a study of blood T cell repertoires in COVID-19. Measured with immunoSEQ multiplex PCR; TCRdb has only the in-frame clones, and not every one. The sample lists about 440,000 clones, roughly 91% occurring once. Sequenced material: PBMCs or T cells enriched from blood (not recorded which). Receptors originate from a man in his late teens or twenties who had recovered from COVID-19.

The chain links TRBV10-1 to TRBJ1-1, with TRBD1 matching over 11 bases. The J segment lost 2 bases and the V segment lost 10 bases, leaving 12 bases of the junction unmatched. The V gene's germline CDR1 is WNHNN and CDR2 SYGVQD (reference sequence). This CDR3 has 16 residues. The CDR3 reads CATNCRDRGLNTEAFF. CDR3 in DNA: TGCGCCACTAACTGCCGGGACAGGGGGTTAAACACTGAAGCTTTCTTT.

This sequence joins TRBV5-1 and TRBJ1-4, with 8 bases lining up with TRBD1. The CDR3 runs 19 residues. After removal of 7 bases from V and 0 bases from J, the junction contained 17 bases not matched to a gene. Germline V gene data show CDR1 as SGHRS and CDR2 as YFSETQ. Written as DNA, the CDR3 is TGCGCCAGCCCTACCGGGACAGGCGAAAAGAATGCAACTAATGAAAAACTGTTTTTT. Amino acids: CASPTGTGEKNATNEKLFF.

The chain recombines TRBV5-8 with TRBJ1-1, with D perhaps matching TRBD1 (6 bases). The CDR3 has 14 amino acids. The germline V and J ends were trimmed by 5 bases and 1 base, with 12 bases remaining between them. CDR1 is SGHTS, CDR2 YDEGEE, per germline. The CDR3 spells CASSRGGANTEAFF. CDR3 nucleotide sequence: TGTGCCAGCAGTAGGGGGGGGGCGAACACTGAAGCTTTCTTT.

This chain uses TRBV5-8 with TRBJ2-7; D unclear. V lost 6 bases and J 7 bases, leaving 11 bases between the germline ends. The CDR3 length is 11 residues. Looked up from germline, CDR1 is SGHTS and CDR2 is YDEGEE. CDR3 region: CASIPAEEQYF. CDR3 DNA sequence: TGTGCCAGCATCCCGGCGGAAGAGCAGTACTTC.

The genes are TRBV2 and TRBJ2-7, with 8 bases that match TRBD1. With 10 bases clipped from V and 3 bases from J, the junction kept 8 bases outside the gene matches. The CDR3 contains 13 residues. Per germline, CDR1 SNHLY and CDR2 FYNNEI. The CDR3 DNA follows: TGTGCCACCAGACGACAGGGGTACTACGAGCAGTACTTC. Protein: CATRRQGYYEQYF.